These T cell receptor beta chains were read from a single sample in a study of T cells in localized non-small cell lung cancer. Libraries were prepared by immunoSEQ multiplex PCR; TCRdb keeps only in-frame clonotypes and omits some of them. The table lists approximately 33,000 clones, 87% of them singletons. Here the sequenced sample was peripheral blood, taken before any cancer treatment. Every receptor here comes from a woman aged 40-69 years with stage I lung adenocarcinoma. The CDR3 runs from the conserved cysteine through the conserved F or W. Fields, in order: V gene, clone size, D gene, J gene, CDR3 DNA, CDR3 protein. The D gene is left open where the match is weak. Clone size is given for some rows only: seen once, a few or many times, or a class if the clone is expanded.

>TRBV28|.|TRBD1|TRBJ2-1
TGTGCCAGCAGTCCTCCGGACAGGGCCTACAATGAGCAGTTCTTC
CASSPPDRAYNEQFF
>TRBV7-9|.|.|TRBJ1-1
TGTGCCAGCAGCTTAGAAGGGGGGTCCCAAGCTTTCTTT
CASSLEGGSQAFF
>TRBV7-2|once|TRBD1|TRBJ1-2
TGTGCCAGCAGCTCGGGACAGGGAATCGGCTACACCTTC
CASSSGQGIGYTF
>TRBV2|once|.|TRBJ2-1
TGTGCCAGCAGTGCAATGGGCAGCTCCTACAATGAGCAGTTCTTC
CASSAMGSSYNEQFF
>TRBV5-1|.|.|TRBJ1-1
TGCGCCAGCAGCTTGGACAGCAACACTGAAGCTTTCTTT
CASSLDSNTEAFF
>TRBV5-5|.|.|TRBJ1-1
TGTGCCAGCAGCTTAGGAGGGGTGAACACTGAAGCTTTCTTT
CASSLGGVNTEAFF
>TRBV7-2|.|TRBD2|TRBJ2-3
TGTGCCAGCAGCAGGGCCCTAGCGGGGGGTAGCACAGATACGCAGTATTTT
CASSRALAGGSTDTQYF
>TRBV6-1|.|.|TRBJ1-1
TGTGCCAGCAGTGTAGGGCCACTGAACACTGAAGCTTTCTTT
CASSVGPLNTEAFF
>TRBV7-6|.|.|TRBJ1-1
TGTGCCAGCAGCTTAGCGCTTGGAAGACAGATTATGAACACTGAAGCTTTCTTT
CASSLALGRQIMNTEAFF
>TRBV7-2|.|.|TRBJ1-4
TGTGCCAGCAGCTACGGATCTAATGAAAAACTGTTTTTT
CASSYGSNEKLFF
>TRBV7-6|.|.|TRBJ1-1
TGTGCCAGCAGCACAAGCACTGAAGCTTTCTTT
CASSTSTEAFF
>TRBV2|.|.|TRBJ1-5
TGTGCCAGCAGATCCGGACGCTCGACTGGCAATCAGCCCCAGCATTTT
CASRSGRSTGNQPQHF
>TRBV19|.|TRBD1|TRBJ1-2
TGTGCCAGTAGACCCGGGGACAGGGGGCAGTACTATGGCTACACCTTC
CASRPGDRGQYYGYTF
>TRBV28|few|.|TRBJ2-1
TGTGCCAGCAGTTTCGTCGGGGGCCAATACAATGAGCAGTTCTTC
CASSFVGGQYNEQFF
>TRBV14|once|.|TRBJ1-6
TGTGCCAGCAGCCACTTAGGGGCTTATAATTCACCCCTCCACTTT
CASSHLGAYNSPLHF
>TRBV7-2|.|.|TRBJ2-3
TGTGCCAGCAGCTTGAGGAGGGGTACAGATACGCAGTATTTT
CASSLRRGTDTQYF
>TRBV2|.|.|TRBJ2-3
TGTGCCAGCATCCCGGGACGGAGCACAGATACGCAGTATTTT
CASIPGRSTDTQYF
>TRBV2|.|.|TRBJ2-4
TGTGCCAGCAGTGAACAAGCGGTGATAGCCAAAAACATTCAGTACTTC
CASSEQAVIAKNIQYF
>TRBV19|.|TRBD1|TRBJ1-6
TGTGCCAGTAGTCCCCAGGGGGGAGATAATTCACCCCTCCACTTT
CASSPQGGDNSPLHF
>TRBV28|.|.|TRBJ1-2
TGTGCCAGCAGTTTAGGGGTACGGGGCTACACCTTC
CASSLGVRGYTF
>TRBV15|.|.|TRBJ1-5
TGTGCCACCAGCAGAGATAGTCGCGGGCAGCCCCAGCATTTT
CATSRDSRGQPQHF
>TRBV7-3|.|.|TRBJ2-1
TGTGCCAGCGGTAGAAACAATGAGCAGTTCTTC
CASGRNNEQFF
>TRBV6-6|.|TRBD1|TRBJ1-6
TGTGCCAGCGGTTTGACAGGGTGGAGTTCACCCCTCCACTTT
CASGLTGWSSPLHF
>TRBV10-3|.|.|TRBJ2-1
TGTGCCATCAGTGAGTCGTCAGGGAACAATGAGCAGTTCTTC
CAISESSGNNEQFF
>TRBV6-1|.|.|TRBJ2-7
TGTGCCAGCAGATTAGCATTCTACGAGCAGTACTTC
CASRLAFYEQYF
>TRBV29-1|once|.|TRBJ2-2
TGCAGCGTCGGGACAAGAAACACCGGGGAGCTGTTTTTT
CSVGTRNTGELFF
>TRBV5-4|.|.|TRBJ1-2
TGTGCCAGCAGCCGAACAGACTTACACTATGGCTACACCTTC
CASSRTDLHYGYTF
>TRBV2|.|TRBD1|TRBJ2-3
TGTGCCAGCACCGGACAGGGCACAGATACGCAGTATTTT
CASTGQGTDTQYF
>TRBV4-1|.|.|TRBJ2-5
TGCGCCAGCAGCCAACTGTCCTCACAGGGCGCCAAAGAGACCCAGTACTTC
CASSQLSSQGAKETQYF
>TRBV9|.|TRBD1|TRBJ2-6
TGTGCCAGCAGCGGATTCGGACAGGGTTCGAAAGGGGCCAACGTCCTGACTTTC
CASSGFGQGSKGANVLTF
>TRBV5-1|once|TRBD2|TRBJ2-7
TGCGCCAGCAGTTCGATTCAGCCGGGACTAGCGTCTAGGGAGCAGTACTTC
CASSSIQPGLASREQYF
>TRBV6-5|.|.|TRBJ2-6
TGTGCCAGCAGTTGGCAGGGGCCAGGGGCCAACGTCCTGACTTTC
CASSWQGPGANVLTF
>TRBV4-2|.|TRBD2|TRBJ2-3
TGTGCCAGCAGCCAAGATCGAAAGGGAGGGGCAGATACGCAGTATTTT
CASSQDRKGGADTQYF
>TRBV12-2|once|.|TRBJ2-7
TGTGCAAGTCGCGACCTTGGGTGGGAGCAGTACTTC
CASRDLGWEQYF
>TRBV7-9|.|TRBD1|TRBJ2-5
TGTGCCAGCAGCTTAACGGAAGGGGGCGCAGAGACCCAGTACTTC
CASSLTEGGAETQYF
>TRBV19|.|TRBD1|TRBJ1-1
TGTGCCAGTGGGGGCAGGGGGCGCGAAGCTTTCTTT
CASGGRGREAFF
>TRBV21-1|few|.|TRBJ2-3
TGTGCCAGCAGCAAAGGCTGCCTAGGGGCAGATACGCAGTATTTT
CASSKGCLGADTQYF
>TRBV5-5|.|.|TRBJ1-4
TGTGCCAGCAGCTTGGCACCGAATGAAAAACTGTTTTTT
CASSLAPNEKLFF
>TRBV2|.|.|TRBJ2-7
TGTGCCAGCAGTGCCAGGGGCATGCAGTACTTC
CASSARGMQYF
>TRBV5-1|.|.|TRBJ2-7
TGCGCCAGCAGCTTGGGCCTCAGGACGGCAAACGAGCAGTACTTC
CASSLGLRTANEQYF
>TRBV5-1|.|.|TRBJ1-2
TGCGCCAGCCCCAGGGACCAAAACTATGGCTACACCTTC
CASPRDQNYGYTF
>TRBV5-6|.|.|TRBJ2-7
TGTGCCAGCAGCCCCCCGGGAGGGACAGGGCACGAGCAGTACTTC
CASSPPGGTGHEQYF
>TRBV19|.|.|TRBJ1-5
TGTGCCAGTAACACAGAGCGGATACAGGGTACAATCAATCAGCCCCAGCATTTT
CASNTERIQGTINQPQHF
>TRBV19|.|TRBD1|TRBJ1-5
TGTGCCAGTAGCTACAGGGGAGAGGAACAGCCCCAGCATTTT
CASSYRGEEQPQHF
>TRBV7-2|.|.|TRBJ2-2
TGTGCCAGCAGCTCCCCCCCGGGGACAACGAACACCGGGGAGCTGTTTTTT
CASSSPPGTTNTGELFF
>TRBV28|.|.|TRBJ1-2
TGTGCCAGCAGGGTATCAACAGGTCGCGGCTACACCTTC
CASRVSTGRGYTF
>TRBV4-3|.|.|TRBJ1-3
TGCGCCAGCAGCCAGGCAGGAAGGAGCTCTGGAAACACCATATATTTT
CASSQAGRSSGNTIYF
>TRBV6-5|.|TRBD2|TRBJ2-7
TGTGCCGCATCAACGGGGGGTTACGAGCAGTACTTC
CAASTGGYEQYF
>TRBV4-1|.|TRBD1|TRBJ1-1
TGCGCCAGCAGCCATTTCCGCACCAAGAGACAGGGTGGCACTGAAGCTTTCTTT
CASSHFRTKRQGGTEAFF
>TRBV2|.|.|TRBJ2-1
TGTGCCAGCAGTGTTTCTAGCAACAGCAACAATGAGCAGTTCTTC
CASSVSSNSNNEQFF
>TRBV4-2|.|.|TRBJ2-3
TGTGCCAGCAGCCAAGATGAGGCTAGCGGCACAGATACGCAGTATTTT
CASSQDEASGTDTQYF